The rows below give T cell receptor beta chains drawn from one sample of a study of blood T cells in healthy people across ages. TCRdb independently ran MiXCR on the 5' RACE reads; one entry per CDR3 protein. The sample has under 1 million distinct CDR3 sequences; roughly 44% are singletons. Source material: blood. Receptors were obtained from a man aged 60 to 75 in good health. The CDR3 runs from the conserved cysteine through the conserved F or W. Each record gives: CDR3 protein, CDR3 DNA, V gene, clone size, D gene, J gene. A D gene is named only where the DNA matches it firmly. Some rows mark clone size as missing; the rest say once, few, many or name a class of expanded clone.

cdr3_aa: CASSEPPSDYGYTF
cdr3_nt: TGTGCCAGCAGTGAGCCCCCTTCGGACTATGGCTACACCTTC
v_call: TRBV25-1
clone_size: .
d_call: .
j_call: TRBJ1-2

cdr3_aa: CASSLETSGPSTGELFF
cdr3_nt: TGTGCCAGCAGCTTGGAAACTAGCGGACCGAGCACCGGGGAGCTGTTTTTT
v_call: TRBV5-5
clone_size: .
d_call: TRBD2
j_call: TRBJ2-2

cdr3_aa: CAISLAYEQYF
cdr3_nt: TGCGCCATCAGCTTGGCCTACGAGCAGTACTTC
v_call: TRBV5-1
clone_size: .
d_call: .
j_call: TRBJ2-7

cdr3_aa: CATSDSFGQGRETQYF
cdr3_nt: TGTGCCACCAGTGATTCATTTGGACAGGGGCGAGAGACCCAGTACTTC
v_call: TRBV24-1
clone_size: once
d_call: TRBD1
j_call: TRBJ2-5

cdr3_aa: CATSPLESGASTDTQYF
cdr3_nt: TGTGCCACCAGCCCTCTAGAAAGCGGAGCTAGCACAGATACGCAGTATTTT
v_call: TRBV15
clone_size: .
d_call: .
j_call: TRBJ2-3

cdr3_aa: CASSLESSRQYF
cdr3_nt: TGTGCCAGCAGCTTGGAGAGCTCTAGGCAGTATTTT
v_call: TRBV5-8
clone_size: .
d_call: .
j_call: TRBJ2-3

cdr3_aa: CASSLLRDRGYEQYF
cdr3_nt: TGTGCCAGCAGCTTACTACGAGATCGGGGATACGAGCAGTACTTC
v_call: TRBV11-3
clone_size: few
d_call: .
j_call: TRBJ2-7

cdr3_aa: CSALGTKAFF
cdr3_nt: TGCAGTGCCTTAGGGACAAAAGCTTTCTTT
v_call: TRBV20-1
clone_size: .
d_call: .
j_call: TRBJ1-1

cdr3_aa: CASSPKILAAQYF
cdr3_nt: TGTGCCAGCAGCCCCAAAATACTAGCCGCGCAGTATTTT
v_call: TRBV9
clone_size: .
d_call: .
j_call: TRBJ2-3

cdr3_aa: CASRKTGGVSDTQYF
cdr3_nt: TGTGCCAGCAGGAAAACAGGGGGCGTATCAGATACGCAGTATTTT
v_call: TRBV6-2/TRBV6-3
clone_size: .
d_call: TRBD1
j_call: TRBJ2-3

cdr3_aa: CASSPAGPETQYF
cdr3_nt: TGTGCCAGCAGCCCGGCGGGGCCAGAGACCCAGTACTTC
v_call: TRBV7-9
clone_size: .
d_call: .
j_call: TRBJ2-5

cdr3_aa: CASSNGGAREKLFF
cdr3_nt: TGTGCCAGCAGCAACGGGGGGGCAAGGGAAAAACTGTTTTTT
v_call: TRBV7-9
clone_size: .
d_call: .
j_call: TRBJ1-4

cdr3_aa: CAISGPGSYEQYF
cdr3_nt: TGTGCCATCAGTGGACCCGGGAGCTACGAGCAGTACTTC
v_call: TRBV10-3
clone_size: .
d_call: .
j_call: TRBJ2-7

cdr3_aa: CASSEGGELNYEQYF
cdr3_nt: TGTGCCAGCAGTGAAGGGGGCGAGCTTAACTACGAGCAGTACTTC
v_call: TRBV2
clone_size: once
d_call: .
j_call: TRBJ2-7

cdr3_aa: CASTMAALAGRGYEQFF
cdr3_nt: TGTGCCAGCACTATGGCTGCGCTAGCGGGGAGGGGTTATGAGCAGTTCTTC
v_call: TRBV27
clone_size: .
d_call: TRBD2
j_call: TRBJ2-1

cdr3_aa: CASSFGTASYNEQFF
cdr3_nt: TGTGCCAGCAGTTTTGGGACAGCCTCCTACAATGAGCAGTTCTTC
v_call: TRBV6-6
clone_size: .
d_call: TRBD1
j_call: TRBJ2-1

cdr3_aa: CASRPQGTSTYEQYF
cdr3_nt: TGTGCCAGCAGACCACAAGGGACCTCAACCTACGAGCAGTACTTC
v_call: TRBV28
clone_size: .
d_call: .
j_call: TRBJ2-7

cdr3_aa: CASSLKGITGELFF
cdr3_nt: TGTGCCAGCTCACTTAAGGGGATCACCGGGGAGCTGTTTTTT
v_call: TRBV18
clone_size: .
d_call: .
j_call: TRBJ2-2

cdr3_aa: CASSPFRGETQYF
cdr3_nt: TGTGCCAGCAGTCCGTTCAGGGGGGAGACCCAGTACTTC
v_call: TRBV6-2/TRBV6-3
clone_size: once
d_call: TRBD1
j_call: TRBJ2-5

cdr3_aa: CASSFVRGYGYTF
cdr3_nt: TGTGCCAGCAGTTTCGTCAGGGGCTATGGCTACACCTTC
v_call: TRBV12-3/TRBV12-4
clone_size: many
d_call: .
j_call: TRBJ1-2

cdr3_aa: CASSFRGQLNEKLFF
cdr3_nt: TGCGCCAGCAGCTTCCGGGGACAGCTTAATGAAAAACTGTTTTTT
v_call: TRBV5-1
clone_size: .
d_call: TRBD1
j_call: TRBJ1-4

cdr3_aa: CASSSKAKPNEQFF
cdr3_nt: TGTGCCAGCAGCTCGAAGGCTAAACCCAATGAGCAGTTCTTC
v_call: TRBV7-2
clone_size: .
d_call: .
j_call: TRBJ2-1

cdr3_aa: CASSWGGLVQETQYF
cdr3_nt: TGTGCCAGCAGTTGGGGGGGACTCGTACAAGAGACCCAGTACTTC
v_call: TRBV13
clone_size: .
d_call: TRBD2
j_call: TRBJ2-5

cdr3_aa: CASSTTSGGANEQYF
cdr3_nt: TGCGCCAGCAGCACTACTAGCGGGGGGGCCAACGAGCAGTACTTC
v_call: TRBV5-1
clone_size: .
d_call: TRBD2
j_call: TRBJ2-7

cdr3_aa: CASSLQGTEKLFF
cdr3_nt: TGTGCCAGCAGCTTGCAAGGGACTGAAAAACTGTTTTTT
v_call: TRBV5-6
clone_size: .
d_call: .
j_call: TRBJ1-4

cdr3_aa: CASGTSEPNEQFF
cdr3_nt: TGTGCCAGTGGGACTAGCGAGCCCAATGAGCAGTTCTTC
v_call: TRBV27
clone_size: few
d_call: TRBD2
j_call: TRBJ2-1

cdr3_aa: CSARGRRPTYNEQFF
cdr3_nt: TGCAGTGCTAGAGGGCGGCGGCCAACCTACAATGAGCAGTTCTTC
v_call: TRBV20-1
clone_size: .
d_call: .
j_call: TRBJ2-1

cdr3_aa: CASSRPSSVYNEQFF
cdr3_nt: TGTGCCAGCTCTCGTCCCTCTAGCGTCTACAATGAGCAGTTCTTC
v_call: TRBV18
clone_size: .
d_call: .
j_call: TRBJ2-1

cdr3_aa: CASSLGGVTGDGTSNQPQHF
cdr3_nt: TGTGCCAGCAGCTTAGGGGGTGTGACAGGGGACGGTACGAGCAATCAGCCCCAGCATTTT
v_call: TRBV7-8
clone_size: .
d_call: TRBD1
j_call: TRBJ1-5

cdr3_aa: CASSHALSGATDTQYF
cdr3_nt: TGCGCCAGCAGCCATGCCCTTAGCGGGGCCACAGATACGCAGTATTTT
v_call: TRBV4-3
clone_size: .
d_call: TRBD2
j_call: TRBJ2-3

cdr3_aa: CASRVAGVSNEQFF
cdr3_nt: TGTGCCAGTCGCGTAGCGGGGGTCAGCAATGAGCAGTTCTTC
v_call: TRBV12-3/TRBV12-4
clone_size: few
d_call: TRBD2
j_call: TRBJ2-1

cdr3_aa: CSATPQDSYNLPLHF
cdr3_nt: TGCAGTGCTACGCCTCAGGACTCCTATAATTTACCCCTCCACTTT
v_call: TRBV20-1
clone_size: once
d_call: .
j_call: TRBJ1-6

cdr3_aa: CASGSQATLAGELFF
cdr3_nt: TGTGCCAGCGGGTCACAGGCCACGCTCGCAGGGGAGCTGTTTTTT
v_call: TRBV12-3/TRBV12-4
clone_size: few
d_call: .
j_call: TRBJ2-2

cdr3_aa: CASSYRASSPYNEQFF
cdr3_nt: TGTGCCAGCAGTTACCGGGCGTCGAGCCCCTACAATGAGCAGTTCTTC
v_call: TRBV6-5
clone_size: once
d_call: .
j_call: TRBJ2-1

cdr3_aa: CASSQDQGIYGYTF
cdr3_nt: TGTGCCAGCAGCCAAGATCAGGGAATCTATGGCTACACCTTC
v_call: TRBV3-1
clone_size: .
d_call: .
j_call: TRBJ1-2

cdr3_aa: CASSSGTVNQPQHF
cdr3_nt: TGTGCCAGCAGCTCCGGGACAGTCAATCAGCCCCAGCATTTT
v_call: TRBV9
clone_size: few
d_call: TRBD1
j_call: TRBJ1-5

cdr3_aa: CASSYRGHDNEQFF
cdr3_nt: TGTGCCAGCAGCTACAGGGGACATGACAATGAGCAGTTCTTC
v_call: TRBV9
clone_size: .
d_call: TRBD1
j_call: TRBJ2-1

cdr3_aa: CASSRSGEAKNIQYF
cdr3_nt: TGCGCCAGCAGCCGATCGGGGGAAGCCAAAAACATTCAGTACTTC
v_call: TRBV5-1
clone_size: .
d_call: .
j_call: TRBJ2-4

cdr3_aa: CSVGGALRETQYF
cdr3_nt: TGCAGCGTCGGGGGGGCCTTGCGAGAGACCCAGTACTTC
v_call: TRBV29-1
clone_size: few
d_call: TRBD2
j_call: TRBJ2-5

cdr3_aa: CASSSGTGKTEAFF
cdr3_nt: TGTGCCAGCAGCTCCGGGACAGGGAAGACTGAAGCTTTCTTT
v_call: TRBV5-6
clone_size: .
d_call: TRBD1
j_call: TRBJ1-1

cdr3_aa: CSVAGTGGYEQYF
cdr3_nt: TGCAGCGTAGCCGGGACAGGGGGTTACGAGCAGTACTTC
v_call: TRBV29-1
clone_size: .
d_call: TRBD1
j_call: TRBJ2-7

cdr3_aa: CAIVAGVGANVPTF
cdr3_nt: TGTGCCATCGTCGCGGGTGTAGGGGCCAACGTCCCGACTTTC
v_call: TRBV6-5
clone_size: .
d_call: .
j_call: TRBJ2-6

cdr3_aa: CASIPLRGNDTGELFF
cdr3_nt: TGTGCCAGCATCCCTCTTCGGGGAAACGACACCGGGGAGCTGTTTTTT
v_call: TRBV21-1
clone_size: .
d_call: .
j_call: TRBJ2-2

cdr3_aa: CASSQDSLAKNIQYF
cdr3_nt: TGTGCCAGCAGCCAAGACAGTCTAGCCAAAAACATTCAGTACTTC
v_call: TRBV14
clone_size: .
d_call: .
j_call: TRBJ2-4

cdr3_aa: CASSQTGGGIPLHF
cdr3_nt: TGTGCCAGCAGCCAAACCGGGGGAGGAATCCCCCTCCACTTT
v_call: TRBV3-1
clone_size: .
d_call: .
j_call: TRBJ1-6

cdr3_aa: CASTEQNSNQPQHF
cdr3_nt: TGTGCCAGCACCGAACAGAATAGCAATCAGCCCCAGCATTTT
v_call: TRBV2
clone_size: .
d_call: .
j_call: TRBJ1-5

cdr3_aa: CASSSTSVSYEQYF
cdr3_nt: TGTGCCAGCAGCTCAACTAGCGTCTCCTACGAGCAGTACTTC
v_call: TRBV7-9
clone_size: .
d_call: TRBD2
j_call: TRBJ2-7

cdr3_aa: CASSFPGGGQPQHF
cdr3_nt: TGTGCCAGCAGTTTCCCAGGTGGAGGTCAGCCCCAGCATTTT
v_call: TRBV12-3/TRBV12-4
clone_size: .
d_call: .
j_call: TRBJ1-5

cdr3_aa: CASSGPADSSYEQYF
cdr3_nt: TGTGCCAGCAGTGGCCCGGCAGATAGCTCCTACGAGCAGTACTTC
v_call: TRBV2
clone_size: .
d_call: .
j_call: TRBJ2-7

cdr3_aa: CSARTASGNTIYF
cdr3_nt: TGCAGTGCCCGGACAGCCTCTGGAAACACCATATATTTT
v_call: TRBV20-1
clone_size: few
d_call: .
j_call: TRBJ1-3

cdr3_aa: CASRFVGGYEQYF
cdr3_nt: TGTGCCAGCAGGTTTGTGGGGGGCTACGAGCAGTACTTC
v_call: TRBV6-1
clone_size: .
d_call: .
j_call: TRBJ2-7

cdr3_aa: CASSLELIAGGFYEQFF
cdr3_nt: TGTGCCAGCAGTTTAGAGTTGATAGCGGGGGGTTTCTATGAGCAGTTCTTC
v_call: TRBV12-3/TRBV12-4
clone_size: few
d_call: TRBD2
j_call: TRBJ2-1

cdr3_aa: CASSLEDRLSYGYTF
cdr3_nt: TGTGCCAGCAGCTTAGAGGACAGGTTGAGCTATGGCTACACCTTC
v_call: TRBV7-2
clone_size: .
d_call: TRBD1
j_call: TRBJ1-2

cdr3_aa: CASNSGSESYEQYF
cdr3_nt: TGCGCCAGCAACAGTGGATCGGAATCCTACGAGCAGTACTTC
v_call: TRBV5-1
clone_size: .
d_call: .
j_call: TRBJ2-7

cdr3_aa: CASTTGPSYEQYF
cdr3_nt: TGTGCCAGCACGACAGGGCCCTCCTACGAGCAGTACTTC
v_call: TRBV6-1
clone_size: .
d_call: TRBD1
j_call: TRBJ2-7

cdr3_aa: CASNSGQGTQYF
cdr3_nt: TGTGCCAGCAACTCGGGGCAGGGGACCCAGTACTTC
v_call: TRBV7-9
clone_size: .
d_call: .
j_call: TRBJ2-5